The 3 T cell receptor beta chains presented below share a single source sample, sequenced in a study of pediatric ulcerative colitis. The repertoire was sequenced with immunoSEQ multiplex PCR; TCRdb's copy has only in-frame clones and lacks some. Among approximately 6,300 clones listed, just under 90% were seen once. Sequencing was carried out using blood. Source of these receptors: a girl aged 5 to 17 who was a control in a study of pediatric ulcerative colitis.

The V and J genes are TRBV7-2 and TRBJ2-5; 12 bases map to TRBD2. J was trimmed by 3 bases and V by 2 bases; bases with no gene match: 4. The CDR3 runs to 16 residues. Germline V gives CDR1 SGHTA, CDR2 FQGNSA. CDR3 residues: CASSLWLAGGEETQYF. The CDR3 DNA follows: TGTGCCAGCAGCTTATGGCTAGCGGGGGGGGAAGAGACCCAGTACTTC.

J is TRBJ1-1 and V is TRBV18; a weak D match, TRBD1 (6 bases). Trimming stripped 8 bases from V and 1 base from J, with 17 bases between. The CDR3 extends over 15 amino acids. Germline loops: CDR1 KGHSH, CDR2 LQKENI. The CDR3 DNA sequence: TGTGCCAGCACGCTTTCCGGGACAAAGAACACTGAAGCTTTCTTT. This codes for CASTLSGTKNTEAFF. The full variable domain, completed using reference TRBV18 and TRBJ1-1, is NAGVMQNPRHLVRRRGQEARLRCSPMKGHSHVYWYRQLPEEGLKFMVYLQKENIIDESGMPKERFSAEFPKEGPSILRIQQVVRGDSAAYFCASTLSGTKNTEAFFGQGTRLTVV.

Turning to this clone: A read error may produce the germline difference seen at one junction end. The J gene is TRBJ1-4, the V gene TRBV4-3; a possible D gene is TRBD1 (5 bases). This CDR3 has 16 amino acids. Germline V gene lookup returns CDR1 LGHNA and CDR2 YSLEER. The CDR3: CASSQSQGRSPETLFF. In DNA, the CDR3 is TGCGCCAGCAGCCAGAGTCAGGGACGATCCCCTGAAACACTGTTTTTT.